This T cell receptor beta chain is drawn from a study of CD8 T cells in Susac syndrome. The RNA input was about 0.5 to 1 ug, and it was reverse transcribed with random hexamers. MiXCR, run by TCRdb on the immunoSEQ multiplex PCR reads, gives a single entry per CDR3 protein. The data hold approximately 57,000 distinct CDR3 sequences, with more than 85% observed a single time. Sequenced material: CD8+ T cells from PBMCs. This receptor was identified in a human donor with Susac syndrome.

The CDR3 region has the DNA TGCAGCGTAGAGGACAGGGACCCTGGAAACACCATATATTTT. Protein product: CSVEDRDPGNTIYF. The genes are TRBV29-1 and TRBJ1-3; TRBD1 matches 8 bases. The length of the CDR3 is 14 residues. In germline, CDR1 is SQVTM, CDR2 ANQGSEA. The V and J ends lost 6 bases and 2 bases, in that order; junction bases with no gene match: 6.